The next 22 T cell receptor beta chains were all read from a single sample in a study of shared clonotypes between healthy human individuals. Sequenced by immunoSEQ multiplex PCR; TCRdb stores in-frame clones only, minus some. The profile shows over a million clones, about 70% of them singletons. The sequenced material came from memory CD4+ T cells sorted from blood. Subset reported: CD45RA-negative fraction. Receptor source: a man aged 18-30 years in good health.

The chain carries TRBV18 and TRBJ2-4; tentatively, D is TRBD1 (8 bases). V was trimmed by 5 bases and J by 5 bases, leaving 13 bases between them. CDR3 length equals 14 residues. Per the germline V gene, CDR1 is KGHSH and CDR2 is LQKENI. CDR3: CASSAQGGENIQYF. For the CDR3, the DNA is TGTGCCAGCTCAGCACAGGGGGGGGAAAACATTCAGTACTTC.

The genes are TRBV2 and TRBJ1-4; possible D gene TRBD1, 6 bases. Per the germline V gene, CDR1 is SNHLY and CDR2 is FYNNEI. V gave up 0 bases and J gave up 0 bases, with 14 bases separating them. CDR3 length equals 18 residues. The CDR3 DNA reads TGTGCCAGCAGTGAAGCGACAGGCTACGTTGCAACTAATGAAAAACTGTTTTTT. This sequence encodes CASSEATGYVATNEKLFF.

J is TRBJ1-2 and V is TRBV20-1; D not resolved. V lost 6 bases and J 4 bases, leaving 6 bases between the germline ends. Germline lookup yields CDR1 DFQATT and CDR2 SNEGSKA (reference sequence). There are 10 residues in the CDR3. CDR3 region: CSAGLYGYTF. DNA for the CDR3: TGCAGTGCCGGCCTCTATGGCTACACCTTC.

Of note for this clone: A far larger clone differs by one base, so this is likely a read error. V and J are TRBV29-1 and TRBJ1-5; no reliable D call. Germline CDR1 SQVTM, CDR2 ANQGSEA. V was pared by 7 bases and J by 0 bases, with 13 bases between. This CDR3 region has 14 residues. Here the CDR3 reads CSATYNYSNQPQHF. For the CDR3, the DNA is TGCAGCGCGACGTACAATTATAGCAATCAGCCCCAGCATTTT.

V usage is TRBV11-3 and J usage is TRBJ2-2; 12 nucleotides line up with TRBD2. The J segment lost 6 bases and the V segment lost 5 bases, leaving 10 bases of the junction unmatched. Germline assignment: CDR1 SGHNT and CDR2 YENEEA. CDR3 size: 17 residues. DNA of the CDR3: TGTGCCAGCAGCCCAGGCCTAGCGGGAGGGCCCGCCGGGGAGCTGTTTTTT. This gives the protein CASSPGLAGGPAGELFF.

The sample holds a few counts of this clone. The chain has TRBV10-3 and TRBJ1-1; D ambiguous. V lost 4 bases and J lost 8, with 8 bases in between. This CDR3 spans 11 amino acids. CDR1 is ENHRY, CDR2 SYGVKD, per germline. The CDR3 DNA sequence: TGTGCCATCAGTGCACAGAAAGAAGCTTTCTTT. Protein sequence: CAISAQKEAFF.

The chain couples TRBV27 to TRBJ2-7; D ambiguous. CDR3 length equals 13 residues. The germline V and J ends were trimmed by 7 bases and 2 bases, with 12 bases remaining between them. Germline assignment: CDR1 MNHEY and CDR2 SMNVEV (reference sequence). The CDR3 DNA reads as TGTGCCAGCAACCCGGGCCCCCCCTACGAGCAGTACTTC. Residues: CASNPGPPYEQYF.

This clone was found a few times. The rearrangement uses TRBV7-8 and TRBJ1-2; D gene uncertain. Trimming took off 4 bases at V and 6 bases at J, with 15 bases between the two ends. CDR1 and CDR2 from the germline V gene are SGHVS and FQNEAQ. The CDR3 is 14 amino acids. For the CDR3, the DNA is TGTGCCAGCAGCTCGGGATCCCCTGAACATGGCTACACCTTC. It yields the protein CASSSGSPEHGYTF.

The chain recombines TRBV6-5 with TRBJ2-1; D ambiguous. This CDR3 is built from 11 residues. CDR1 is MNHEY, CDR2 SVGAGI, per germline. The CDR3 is CGCGTYNEQFF. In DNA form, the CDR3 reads TGTGGGTGCGGTACCTACAATGAGCAGTTCTTC.

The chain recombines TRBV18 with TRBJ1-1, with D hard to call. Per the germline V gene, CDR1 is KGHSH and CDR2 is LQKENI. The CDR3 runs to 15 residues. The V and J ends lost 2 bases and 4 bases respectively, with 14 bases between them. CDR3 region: CASSPARSSGTEAFF. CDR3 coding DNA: TGTGCCAGCTCACCAGCGCGATCATCGGGCACTGAAGCTTTCTTT.

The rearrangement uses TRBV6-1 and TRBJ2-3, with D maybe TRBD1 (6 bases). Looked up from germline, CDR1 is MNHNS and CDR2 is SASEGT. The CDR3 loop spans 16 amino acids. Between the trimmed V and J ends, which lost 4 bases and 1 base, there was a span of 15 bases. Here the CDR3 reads CASSATLTGRTDTQYF. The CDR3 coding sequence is TGTGCCAGCAGTGCCACCTTGACAGGCCGCACAGATACGCAGTATTTT.

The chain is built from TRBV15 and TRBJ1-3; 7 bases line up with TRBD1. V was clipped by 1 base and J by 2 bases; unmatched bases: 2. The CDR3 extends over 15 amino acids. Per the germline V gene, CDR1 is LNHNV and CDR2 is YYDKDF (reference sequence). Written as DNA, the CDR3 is TGTGCCACCAGCAGAGCAGGGGGGGCTGGAAACACCATATATTTT. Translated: CATSRAGGAGNTIYF. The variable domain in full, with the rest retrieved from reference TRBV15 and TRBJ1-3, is DAMVIQNPRYQVTQFGKPVTLSCSQTLNHNVMYWYQQKSSQAPKLLFHYYDKDFNNEADTPDNFQSRRPNTSFCFLDIRSPGLGDTAMYLCATSRAGGAGNTIYFGEGSWLTVV.

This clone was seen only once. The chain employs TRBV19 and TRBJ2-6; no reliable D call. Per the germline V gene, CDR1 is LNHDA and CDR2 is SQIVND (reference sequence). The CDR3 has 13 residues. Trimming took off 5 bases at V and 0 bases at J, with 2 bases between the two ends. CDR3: CASSSSGANVLTF. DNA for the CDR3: TGTGCCAGTAGTTCCTCTGGGGCCAACGTCCTGACTTTC.

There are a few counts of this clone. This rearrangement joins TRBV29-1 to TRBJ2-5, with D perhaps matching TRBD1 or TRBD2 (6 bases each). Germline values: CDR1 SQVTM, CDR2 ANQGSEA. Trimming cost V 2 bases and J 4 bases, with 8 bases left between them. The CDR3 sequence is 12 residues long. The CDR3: CSVERGRETQYF. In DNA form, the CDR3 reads TGCAGCGTTGAACGGGGGCGAGAGACCCAGTACTTC. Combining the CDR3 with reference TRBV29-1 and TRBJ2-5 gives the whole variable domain SAVISQKPSRDICQRGTSLTIQCQVDSQVTMMFWYRQQPGQSLTLIATANQGSEATYESGFVIDKFPISRPNLTFSTLTVSNMSPEDSSIYLCSVERGRETQYFGPGTRLLVL.

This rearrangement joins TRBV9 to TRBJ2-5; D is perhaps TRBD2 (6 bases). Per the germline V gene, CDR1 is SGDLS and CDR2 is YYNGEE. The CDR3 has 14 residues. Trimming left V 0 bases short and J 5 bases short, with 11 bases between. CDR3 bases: TGTGCCAGCAGCGTAGGACTAGGAGGGGAGACCCAGTACTTC. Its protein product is CASSVGLGGETQYF.

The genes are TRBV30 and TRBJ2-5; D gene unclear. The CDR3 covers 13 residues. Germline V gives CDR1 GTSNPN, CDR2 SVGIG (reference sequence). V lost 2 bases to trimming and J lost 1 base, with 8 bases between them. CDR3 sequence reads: CAWSRQSQETQYF. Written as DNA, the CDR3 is TGTGCCTGGAGTCGGCAGAGCCAAGAGACCCAGTACTTC.

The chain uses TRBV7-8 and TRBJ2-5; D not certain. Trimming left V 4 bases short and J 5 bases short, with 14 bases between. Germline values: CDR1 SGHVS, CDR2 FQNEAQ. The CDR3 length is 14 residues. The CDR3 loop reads CASSYRWGSETQYF. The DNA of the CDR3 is TGTGCCAGCAGCTACCGATGGGGAAGCGAGACCCAGTACTTC.

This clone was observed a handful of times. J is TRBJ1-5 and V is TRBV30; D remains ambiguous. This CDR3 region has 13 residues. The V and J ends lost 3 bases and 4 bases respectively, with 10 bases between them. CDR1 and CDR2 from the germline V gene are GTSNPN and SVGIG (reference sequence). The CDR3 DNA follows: TGTGCCTGGAGCCCAGACCTAAATCAGCCCCAGCATTTT. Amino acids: CAWSPDLNQPQHF.

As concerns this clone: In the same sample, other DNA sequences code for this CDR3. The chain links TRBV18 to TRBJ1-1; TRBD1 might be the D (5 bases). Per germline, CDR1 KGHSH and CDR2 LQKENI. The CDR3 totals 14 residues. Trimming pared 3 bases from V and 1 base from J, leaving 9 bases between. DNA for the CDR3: TGTGCCAGCTCACCGGTTCAGGGGAACACTGAAGCTTTCTTT. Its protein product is CASSPVQGNTEAFF.

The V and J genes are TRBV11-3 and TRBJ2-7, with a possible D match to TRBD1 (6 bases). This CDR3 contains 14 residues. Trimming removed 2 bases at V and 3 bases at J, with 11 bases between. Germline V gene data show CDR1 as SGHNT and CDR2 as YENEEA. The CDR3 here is CASSLFSGDYEQYF. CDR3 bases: TGTGCCAGCAGCTTATTTTCAGGGGACTACGAGCAGTACTTC.

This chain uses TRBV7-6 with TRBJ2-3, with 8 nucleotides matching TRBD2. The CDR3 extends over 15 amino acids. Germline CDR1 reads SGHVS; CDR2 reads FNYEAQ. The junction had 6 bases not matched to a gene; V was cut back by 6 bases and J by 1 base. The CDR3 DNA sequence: TGTGCCAGCAGTGTTAAAGCGGGGGGCACAGATACGCAGTATTTT. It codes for CASSVKAGGTDTQYF.

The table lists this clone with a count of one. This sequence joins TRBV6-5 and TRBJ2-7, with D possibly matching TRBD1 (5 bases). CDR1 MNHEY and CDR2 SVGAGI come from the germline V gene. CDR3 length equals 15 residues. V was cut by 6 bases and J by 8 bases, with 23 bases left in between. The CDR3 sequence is CASSPSAGFAGKQYF. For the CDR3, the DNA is TGTGCCAGCAGCCCCTCCGCAGGGTTTGCCGGAAAGCAGTACTTC.